Each of the 25 T cell receptor beta chains below was sequenced from the same sample in a study of human T cells and chemical hapten exposure. TCRdb re-called the RACE reads with MiXCR, one entry per CDR3 protein. The repertoire holds approximately 71,000 distinct CDR3 sequences, with 11% as singletons. Time point described: patch test 3, about 24 weeks after DPC sensitization. Treatment: therapeutic diphenylcyclopropenone sensitization with weekly scalp DPC. The source material was whole blood, sampled in connection with sensitization to the hapten diphenylcyclopropenone (DPC). Receptor source: a woman aged 45-65 years with alopecia areata. Some clones in this sample may be carry-over from other donors' samples.

This chain links TRBV5-1 with TRBJ2-5; no clear D gene. This CDR3 comprises 13 residues. Germline values: CDR1 SGHRS, CDR2 YFSETQ. Trimming removed 4 bases at V and 1 base at J, with 8 bases between. Written as DNA, the CDR3 is TGCGCCAGCAGCACTCTCGGCCAAGAGACCCAGTACTTC. It codes for CASSTLGQETQYF.

This chain joins TRBV20-1 and TRBJ2-1; tentatively, D is TRBD2 (6 bases). Trimming removed 6 bases from V and 0 bases from J, with 15 bases in between. The CDR3 runs 15 residues. The germline V gene has CDR1 DFQATT and CDR2 SNEGSKA (reference sequence). The CDR3 here is CSASPYGSSYNEQFF. The CDR3 region has the DNA TGCAGTGCGTCCCCCTACGGGAGCTCCTACAATGAGCAGTTCTTC.

This clonotype was recorded at least ten times. The chain links TRBV20-1 to TRBJ1-4; D gene uncertain. The germline CDR1 and CDR2 sequences are DFQATT and SNEGSKA (reference sequence). The V end was cut by 5 bases, the J end by 8 bases, with 9 bases between. This CDR3 is built from 11 residues. The CDR3 here is CSARLREKLFF. The CDR3 DNA reads as TGCAGTGCTCGCCTCAGGGAAAAACTGTTTTTT.

This rearrangement joins TRBV28 to TRBJ1-2; perhaps TRBD1 as D (6 bases). This CDR3 has 14 residues. V lost 6 bases to trimming and J lost 4 bases, with 15 bases between them. Germline V gene sequence: CDR1 MDHEN, CDR2 SYDVKM. The CDR3 nucleotides read TGTGCCAGCAGGACTCCCGGGACATTCTATGGCTACACCTTC. This encodes CASRTPGTFYGYTF.

This clonotype appeared a few times. This chain links TRBV7-2 with TRBJ1-6, with TRBD1 identical over 8 bases. V was pared by 6 bases and J by 9 bases, with 4 bases of the junction left unmatched. There are 13 residues in the CDR3. Germline V gene lookup returns CDR1 SGHTA and CDR2 FQGNSA. In nucleotides, the CDR3 is TGTGCCAGCAGAGACAGGGGAGGTTCACCCCTCCACTTT. Its translation is CASRDRGGSPLHF.

In its sample, this clonotype was seen many times. The rearrangement joins TRBV20-1 to TRBJ2-5; D unresolved. Germline CDR1 DFQATT, CDR2 SNEGSKA (reference sequence). The CDR3 is 16 amino acids. Trimming took off 6 bases at V and 1 base at J, with 21 bases between the two ends. CDR3: CSAPPPRPRIQETQYF. Here the CDR3 DNA reads TGCAGTGCCCCACCACCGAGACCCAGAATCCAAGAGACCCAGTACTTC.

The chain links TRBV6-5 to TRBJ2-7, with TRBD1 matching 9 bases. There are 14 residues in the CDR3. The trim removed 6 bases at V and 3 bases at J, leaving 6 bases unmatched. CDR1 is MNHEY and CDR2 is SVGAGI in the germline V gene. Here the CDR3 reads CASRSGTGNYEQYF. The CDR3 nucleotides read TGTGCCAGCAGGTCCGGGACAGGGAACTACGAGCAGTACTTC.

The chain uses TRBV14 and TRBJ1-2; D is undetermined. Per the germline V gene, CDR1 is SGHDN and CDR2 is FVKESK. The germline V and J ends were trimmed by 1 base and 4 bases, with 10 bases remaining between them. The CDR3 is 14 amino acids. The CDR3 sequence is CASSQVGRSYGYTF. As DNA, the CDR3 is TGTGCCAGCAGCCAAGTGGGCAGGAGCTATGGCTACACCTTC.

This clonotype was recorded many times. The chain links TRBV28 to TRBJ1-1; D gene uncertain. The CDR3 covers 14 residues. Trimming cost V 2 bases and J 4 bases, with 11 bases left between them. Germline V gives CDR1 MDHEN, CDR2 SYDVKM. In nucleotides, the CDR3 is TGTGCCAGCAGTTTACTGGGAATTCGCACTGAAGCTTTCTTT. Protein sequence: CASSLLGIRTEAFF. The variable domain in full, with the rest retrieved from reference TRBV28 and TRBJ1-1, is DVKVTQSSRYLVKRTGEKVFLECVQDMDHENMFWYRQDPGLGLRLIYFSYDVKMKEKGDIPEGYSVSREKKERFSLILESASTNQTSMYLCASSLLGIRTEAFFGQGTRLTVV.

For this clonotype: This clone may be a read error of a much larger clone one base away. CDR3 DNA sequence: TGTGCCAGCAGCTTAGGCACCACAGATACGCAGTATTTT. This encodes CASSLGTTDTQYF. The chain combines TRBV11-1 with TRBJ2-3; D is undetermined. The CDR3 totals 13 residues. V lost 1 base and J 2 bases, leaving 4 bases between the germline ends. The germline CDR1 and CDR2 sequences are SGHAT and FQDESV (reference sequence).

This clonotype was observed a handful of times. The V and J genes are TRBV7-2 and TRBJ1-6; D possibly corresponds to TRBD1 (6 bases). The CDR3 runs to 14 residues. CDR1 and CDR2 (germline): SGHTA, FQGNSA. Trimming removed 1 base at V and 9 bases at J, with 10 bases between. CDR3 region: CASSLEGGISPLHF. The CDR3, as DNA: TGTGCCAGCAGCTTAGAGGGGGGGATTTCACCCCTCCACTTT.

This clonotype was picked up many times. The CDR3 nucleotides read TGTGCCAGCAGCTTAGTTCCGATCGGACAGGGATTCTATGAGCAGTTCTTC. Protein: CASSLVPIGQGFYEQFF. The J gene is TRBJ2-1, the V gene TRBV7-8; 8 positions agree with TRBD1. The J segment lost 8 bases and the V segment lost 1 base, leaving 13 bases of the junction unmatched. Germline V gene sequence: CDR1 SGHVS, CDR2 FQNEAQ. CDR3 size: 17 residues.

This clonotype was observed once. V usage is TRBV24-1 and J usage is TRBJ2-1, with D hard to call. The V and J ends lost 4 bases and 3 bases respectively, with 6 bases between them. CDR1 and CDR2 from the germline V gene are KGHDR and SFDVKD. The CDR3 loop spans 13 amino acids. The chain's CDR3 is CATSEGSYNEQFF. CDR3 nucleotides: TGTGCCACCAGTGAGGGCAGCTACAATGAGCAGTTCTTC.

The chain joins TRBV6-2 or TRBV6-3 to TRBJ1-5; D not certain. The CDR3 length is 12 residues. Trimming left V 4 bases short and J 3 bases short, with 4 bases between. Germline CDR1 reads MNHEY; CDR2 reads SVGEGT. In DNA form, the CDR3 reads TGTGCCAGCAGTTCATTCAATCAGCCCCAGCATTTT. Protein product: CASSSFNQPQHF.

CDR3 coding DNA: TGTGCCAGCAGCTCGCAAGGGGTCGGAAATGAGCAGTTCTTC. This codes for CASSSQGVGNEQFF. V usage is TRBV7-2 and J usage is TRBJ2-1; the D gene is possibly TRBD1 (5 bases). The V gene's germline CDR1 is SGHTA and CDR2 FQGNSA. The CDR3 extends over 14 amino acids. Trimming removed 4 bases at V and 7 bases at J, with 14 bases between.

This clonotype was recorded a few times. The gene calls are TRBV5-1 and TRBJ1-3; no firm D call. CDR3 length equals 17 residues. The germline V and J ends were trimmed by 5 bases and 0 bases, with 18 bases remaining between them. Germline CDR1 and CDR2: SGHRS and YFSETQ. The CDR3 loop is CASSFSPAKGSGNTIYF. In DNA, the CDR3 is TGCGCCAGCAGTTTCTCCCCGGCGAAAGGCTCTGGAAACACCATATATTTT.

V gene TRBV11-2 combines with J gene TRBJ2-7, with D maybe TRBD1 (6 bases). V dropped 0 bases and J dropped 3 bases, with 12 bases sitting between them. Germline V gives CDR1 SGHAT, CDR2 FQNNGV. The length of the CDR3 is 15 residues. The DNA for the CDR3 is TGTGCCAGCAGCTTAGAACGGGACACTCACTACGAGCAGTACTTC. This gives the protein CASSLERDTHYEQYF. The full variable domain, its missing parts supplied by reference TRBV11-2 and TRBJ2-7, is EAGVAQSPRYKIIEKRQSVAFWCNPISGHATLYWYQQILGQGPKLLIQFQNNGVVDDSQLPKDRFSAERLKGVDSTLKIQPAKLEDSAVYLCASSLERDTHYEQYFGPGTRLTVT.

This clonotype was seen repeatedly, ten times or more. The rearrangement links TRBV5-1 to TRBJ1-5, with a weak D call TRBD1 (5 bases). The germline gives CDR1 SGHRS, CDR2 YFSETQ. The CDR3 has 14 amino acids. The V and J ends lost 2 bases and 4 bases respectively, with 10 bases between them. The CDR3 reads CASSFGTENQPQHF. As DNA, the CDR3 is TGCGCCAGCAGCTTCGGGACCGAGAATCAGCCCCAGCATTTT.

This clonotype was counted between two and nine times. The gene calls are TRBV20-1 and TRBJ1-2; 10 nucleotides agree with TRBD1. The germline V gene encodes CDR1 DFQATT and CDR2 SNEGSKA (reference sequence). There are 14 residues in the CDR3. After removal of 2 bases from V and 2 bases from J, the junction contained 2 bases not matched to a gene. The DNA for the CDR3 is TGCAGTGCTAGACGGGGACAGGGGAACTATGGCTACACCTTC. This sequence encodes CSARRGQGNYGYTF.

This chain links TRBV12-3 or TRBV12-4 with TRBJ2-1; maybe TRBD2 (5 bases). This CDR3 has 12 amino acids. V was shortened by 5 bases and J by 8 bases, with 10 bases between the two germline ends. The CDR3 sequence is CASSPGGHEQFF. CDR3 in DNA: TGTGCCAGCAGTCCCGGCGGGCATGAGCAGTTCTTC.

This clonotype was observed a handful of times. The rearrangement uses TRBV28 and TRBJ2-7; D is undetermined. V was clipped by 7 bases and J by 2 bases, with 9 bases between them. This CDR3 has 12 amino acids. Looked up from germline, CDR1 is MDHEN and CDR2 is SYDVKM. This CDR3 reads CASKEGPYEQYF. DNA for the CDR3: TGTGCCAGCAAAGAAGGGCCCTACGAGCAGTACTTC.

This clonotype was counted between two and nine times. The V call is TRBV28, the J call TRBJ2-7, with D tentatively TRBD1 (6 bases). The CDR3 has 13 amino acids. Trimming pared 8 bases from V and 0 bases from J, leaving 11 bases between. Germline loops: CDR1 MDHEN, CDR2 SYDVKM. CDR3 DNA sequence: TGTGCCAGCCACAGGGTAAGCTCCTACGAGCAGTACTTC. Amino acid sequence: CASHRVSSYEQYF.

This clonotype was seen ten or more times. This chain connects TRBV6-6 to TRBJ2-3; 8 bases map to TRBD2. With 2 bases clipped from V and 0 bases from J, the junction kept 16 bases outside the gene matches. The CDR3 runs 20 residues. The germline V gene encodes CDR1 MNHNY and CDR2 SVGAGI (reference sequence). This CDR3 is CASSYPLAGGTQGSTDTQYF. For the CDR3, the DNA is TGTGCCAGCAGTTACCCCTTGGCGGGGGGTACGCAAGGAAGCACAGATACGCAGTATTTT.

This clonotype came up many times. The chain carries TRBV29-1 and TRBJ1-1; TRBD1 matches 8 bases. This CDR3 is built from 14 residues. Per germline, CDR1 SQVTM and CDR2 ANQGSEA. J was trimmed by 6 bases and V by 7 bases; bases with no gene match: 13. The CDR3 nucleotides read TGCAGCGCCTGGTCCGGGACAGGCGGGGCTGAAGCTTTCTTT. This sequence encodes CSAWSGTGGAEAFF.

The chain carries TRBV20-1 and TRBJ2-4; a weak D match, TRBD2 (6 bases). The CDR3 covers 13 residues. Germline CDR1 reads DFQATT; CDR2 reads SNEGSKA (reference sequence). The V end was cut by 0 bases, the J end by 6 bases, with 9 bases between. CDR3 DNA: TGCAGTGCTAGAGAGGAGGGGACAAACATTCAGTACTTC. Translated, it gives CSAREEGTNIQYF.